Each of the 30 T cell receptor beta chains below was sequenced from the same sample in a study of cytotoxic CD8 clonotypes in ibrutinib-treated CLL. The repertoire was sequenced with immunoSEQ multiplex PCR; TCRdb's copy has only in-frame clones and lacks some. The table records some 200,000 clones, 72% of them present only once. Sequencing used PBMCs, obtained after 24 months of ibrutinib treatment. The receptors derive from a human donor with chronic lymphocytic leukemia.

V usage is TRBV6-5 and J usage is TRBJ2-1; possibly TRBD1 or TRBD2 for D (5 bases each). CDR1 and CDR2 (germline): MNHEY, SVGAGI. V shed 9 bases and J shed 0 bases, with 15 bases lying between them. The CDR3 contains 15 residues. The CDR3 bases are TGTGCCAGTTCCAGAGGGACCTACTCCTACAATGAGCAGTTCTTC. The encoded protein is CASSRGTYSYNEQFF.

The CDR3 region has the DNA TGCGCCAGCAGCTTGGAGCGGGAGGGCCTGGGGCCCTACAATGAGCAGTTCTTC. This codes for CASSLEREGLGPYNEQFF. The V and J genes are TRBV5-1 and TRBJ2-1, with TRBD2 matching over 10 bases. In germline, CDR1 is SGHRS, CDR2 YFSETQ. The CDR3 covers 18 residues. V was clipped by 0 bases and J by 2 bases; unmatched bases: 8.

The genes are TRBV10-3 and TRBJ1-2, with D hard to call. Between the trimmed V and J ends, which lost 3 bases and 7 bases, there was a span of 9 bases. The CDR3 spans 12 residues. CDR1 is ENHRY and CDR2 is SYGVKD in the germline V gene. This CDR3 reads CAISDPVGGYTF. Written as DNA, the CDR3 is TGTGCCATCAGTGATCCTGTAGGTGGCTACACCTTC.

This clone was seen once. This sequence joins TRBV4-3 and TRBJ1-5; the D gene is possibly TRBD1 (5 bases). V gave up 4 bases and J gave up 5 bases, with 15 bases separating them. Germline values: CDR1 LGHNA, CDR2 YSLEER. The CDR3 spans 15 residues. The chain's CDR3 is CASSRNPGTDQPQHF. CDR3 DNA sequence: TGCGCCAGCAGCCGAAACCCGGGGACGGATCAGCCCCAGCATTTT.

The chain employs TRBV7-2 and TRBJ2-7; the match to TRBD1 covers 8 bases. This CDR3 region has 14 residues. The V segment lost 5 bases and the J segment 3 bases; nucleotides outside the gene matches: 6. Germline V CDR1 and CDR2: SGHTA, FQGNSA. CDR3 sequence reads: CASSQSRGLYEQYF. The CDR3 DNA reads TGTGCCAGCAGCCAGTCCAGGGGGCTCTACGAGCAGTACTTC.

The J gene is TRBJ2-7, the V gene TRBV19, with no clear D. The CDR3 is made up of 12 amino acids. With 0 bases removed from V and 6 bases from J, the gap between germline ends came to 6 bases. Germline-derived CDR1 and CDR2 are LNHDA and SQIVND (reference sequence). The CDR3 DNA follows: TGTGCCAGTAGTATAGATCGGAGCGAGCAGTACTTC. This encodes CASSIDRSEQYF.

The chain has TRBV5-1 and TRBJ2-3, with 7 bases identical to TRBD2. The CDR3 is made up of 18 amino acids. V was pared by 1 base and J by 7 bases, with 18 bases of the junction left unmatched. From germline, CDR1 is SGHRS and CDR2 YFSETQ. As DNA, the CDR3 is TGCGCCAGCAGCTTGTCCACCTCTAGCGGAGGGCAGGGAAATACGCAGTATTTT. The encoded protein is CASSLSTSSGGQGNTQYF.

This clone was seen only a few times. The J gene is TRBJ2-7, the V gene TRBV25-1, with D maybe TRBD2 (6 bases). V gave up 6 bases and J gave up 10 bases, with 13 bases separating them. The CDR3 totals 11 residues. The germline CDR1 and CDR2 sequences are MGHDK and SYGVNS. CDR3 region: CASSRDSTQYF. The CDR3 DNA follows: TGTGCCAGCAGCCGGGACTCAACACAGTACTTC.

The CDR3 DNA sequence: TGTGCCAGCAGTTTAGCCCCTGGAGGGGCCGACTACGAGCAGTACTTC. Its translation is CASSLAPGGADYEQYF. V usage is TRBV28 and J usage is TRBJ2-7, with a possible D match to TRBD2 (6 bases). Germline V gene data show CDR1 as MDHEN and CDR2 as SYDVKM. The CDR3 is 16 residues long. V lost 2 bases to trimming and J lost 3 bases, with 17 bases between them.

The rearrangement uses TRBV5-1 and TRBJ2-5, with 9 bases fitting TRBD1. CDR1 SGHRS and CDR2 YFSETQ come from the germline V gene. The junction had 0 bases not matched to a gene; V was cut back by 5 bases and J by 1 base. This CDR3 has 13 residues. The chain's CDR3 is CASRQGAQETQYF. CDR3 nucleotides: TGCGCCAGCAGACAGGGGGCCCAAGAGACCCAGTACTTC.

The chain has TRBV15 and TRBJ1-1, with no clear D. The germline gives CDR1 LNHNV, CDR2 YYDKDF (reference sequence). The CDR3 length is 16 residues. The ends were cut back, 3 bases at V and 0 bases at J, with 14 bases in the middle. The CDR3 reads CATSRDQQYLNTEAFF. CDR3 DNA sequence: TGTGCCACCAGCAGGGACCAACAATACCTGAACACTGAAGCTTTCTTT.

This sequence joins TRBV6-5 and TRBJ1-1; D remains ambiguous. The V gene's germline CDR1 is MNHEY and CDR2 SVGAGI. Trimming took 8 bases from V and 4 from J, leaving 17 bases between them. The CDR3 has 14 residues. The CDR3 DNA reads TGTGCCAGCCTTAAACAGCGTGCAGGCACTGAAGCTTTCTTT. It codes for CASLKQRAGTEAFF.

This sequence joins TRBV21-1 and TRBJ1-4; the table's D gene call, TRBD1, was not cross checked with the DNA. TRBV21-1 is shown as a pseudogene. This CDR3 is built from 17 residues. The CDR3 loop is CALGPRDRGQSREKLFF. The CDR3 coding sequence is TGTGCCTTAGGGCCCCGAGACCGGGGACAAAGCAGAGAAAAACTGTTTTTT.

The chain uses TRBV19 and TRBJ1-4, with D possibly matching TRBD1 (5 bases). The length of the CDR3 is 16 residues. With 1 base removed from V and 3 bases from J, the gap between germline ends came to 12 bases. The germline gives CDR1 LNHDA, CDR2 SQIVND (reference sequence). CDR3 DNA sequence: TGTGCCAGTAGTATAGCACAGACAGCATCTAATGAAAAACTGTTTTTT. It is translated as CASSIAQTASNEKLFF.

The chain couples TRBV5-1 to TRBJ1-2; D call uncertain. From germline, CDR1 is SGHRS and CDR2 YFSETQ. Trimming stripped 4 bases from V and 3 bases from J, with 16 bases between. The length of the CDR3 is 15 residues. The CDR3 reads CASSPLSSGYYGYTF. Written as DNA, the CDR3 is TGCGCCAGCAGCCCACTCTCAAGCGGATACTATGGCTACACCTTC.

The CDR3 protein is CASSIGTSGQETQYF. Here the CDR3 DNA reads TGTGCCAGCAGCATTGGGACTAGCGGACAAGAGACCCAGTACTTC. The genes are TRBV5-6 and TRBJ2-5; the match to TRBD2 covers 11 bases. V trimming: 4 bases; J trimming: 2 bases; junction bases outside the gene matches: 4. The CDR3 runs 15 residues. CDR1 and CDR2 (germline): SGHDT, YYEEEE.

The chain employs TRBV2 and TRBJ2-7; a weak D match, TRBD2 (6 bases). The CDR3 runs 12 residues. Germline CDR1 is SNHLY and CDR2 is FYNNEI. V was clipped by 8 bases and J by 3 bases, with 11 bases between them. DNA of the CDR3: TGTGCCAGCGAGGGACTCAGCTACGAGCAGTACTTC. Protein: CASEGLSYEQYF.

This sequence joins TRBV19 and TRBJ2-7; TRBD1 matches 12 bases. V shed 5 bases and J 5 bases; nucleotides not matched to a gene: 7. The CDR3 loop spans 15 amino acids. Germline-derived CDR1 and CDR2 are LNHDA and SQIVND (reference sequence). Here the CDR3 DNA reads TGTGCCAGTAGTTTAACCGGGACAGGGGGCGACGAGCAGTACTTC. Translating gives CASSLTGTGGDEQYF.

This rearrangement joins TRBV9 to TRBJ2-7; no definite D call. This CDR3 is 13 amino acids long. Trimming stripped 0 bases from V and 2 bases from J, with 6 bases between. CDR1 is SGDLS, CDR2 YYNGEE, per germline. The CDR3 spells CASSVDGTYEQYF. CDR3 bases: TGTGCCAGCAGCGTAGACGGAACCTACGAGCAGTACTTC.

V and J are TRBV11-3 and TRBJ1-1; possibly TRBD1 for D (6 bases). V lost 5 bases, J lost 5 bases, and 12 bases lay in between. This CDR3 is 13 amino acids long. CDR1 and CDR2 (germline): SGHNT, YENEEA. CDR3 in amino acids: CASSIGGQTEAFF. The CDR3 coding sequence is TGTGCCAGCAGCATTGGGGGGCAGACTGAAGCTTTCTTT.

The rearrangement links TRBV10-3 to TRBJ1-2, with a tentative D call TRBD1 (6 bases). The CDR3 loop spans 16 amino acids. Trimming left V 0 bases short and J 3 bases short, with 14 bases between. CDR1 is ENHRY and CDR2 is SYGVKD in the germline V gene. CDR3 residues: CAISESTGGADYGYTF. CDR3 bases: TGTGCCATCAGTGAGTCGACGGGGGGCGCTGACTATGGCTACACCTTC.

This clone was counted a few times. This sequence joins TRBV5-4 and TRBJ2-3; D not certain. The CDR3 consists of 15 residues. Trimming pared 0 bases from V and 3 bases from J, leaving 11 bases between. Per the germline V gene, CDR1 is SGHNT and CDR2 is YYREEE (reference sequence). This chain's CDR3 is CASSLEGRLTDTQYF. The CDR3 DNA is TGTGCCAGCAGCTTGGAGGGCAGGTTGACAGATACGCAGTATTTT.

V is TRBV5-6 and J is TRBJ2-7, with a possible D match to TRBD1 (5 bases). This CDR3 has 13 amino acids. Looked up from germline, CDR1 is SGHDT and CDR2 is YYEEEE. Trimming took 0 bases from V and 2 from J, leaving 6 bases between them. CDR3 region: CASSLGRAYEQYF. CDR3 coding DNA: TGTGCCAGCAGCTTGGGCAGGGCCTACGAGCAGTACTTC. The full variable domain, completed using reference TRBV5-6 and TRBJ2-7, is DAGVTQSPTHLIKTRGQQVTLRCSPKSGHDTVSWYQQALGQGPQFIFQYYEEEERQRGNFPDRFSGHQFPNYSSELNVNALLLGDSALYLCASSLGRAYEQYFGPGTRLTVT.

The chain is built from TRBV4-1 and TRBJ1-3; TRBD1 agrees at 7 bases. The CDR3 is made up of 15 amino acids. The trim removed 2 bases at V and 4 bases at J, leaving 5 bases unmatched. The germline V gene has CDR1 MGHRA and CDR2 YSYEKL. CDR3 DNA sequence: TGCGCCAGCAGCCAAAACAGGGGTGCAGGAAACACCATATATTTT. This codes for CASSQNRGAGNTIYF.

The chain has TRBV10-3 and TRBJ2-1, with 9 bases identical to TRBD2. CDR1 and CDR2 (germline): ENHRY, SYGVKD. The V segment lost 10 bases and the J segment 4 bases; nucleotides outside the gene matches: 8. This CDR3 contains 14 residues. CDR3 protein: CATGLAGIYNEQFF. The DNA for the CDR3 is TGTGCCACAGGTCTAGCGGGAATTTACAATGAGCAGTTCTTC.

The rearrangement joins TRBV2 to TRBJ1-5, with 10 positions matching TRBD1. V gave up 7 bases and J gave up 6 bases; unmatched junction bases: 9. CDR3 length: 15 amino acids. CDR1 and CDR2 from the germline V gene are SNHLY and FYNNEI. CDR3 sequence (DNA): TGTGCCAGCATACCGGGACAGGGGTTTGGTCAGCCCCAGCATTTT. Residues: CASIPGQGFGQPQHF.

The rearrangement links TRBV18 to TRBJ2-4, with 7 positions matching TRBD2. There are 15 residues in the CDR3. Per germline, CDR1 KGHSH and CDR2 LQKENI. Trimming removed 3 bases from V and 8 bases from J; junction bases left unmatched: 10. This CDR3 is CASSPTSESRDIQYF. As DNA, the CDR3 is TGTGCCAGCTCACCTACTAGCGAGAGCCGGGACATTCAGTACTTC.

This clone was detected only a few times. The rearrangement uses TRBV7-3 and TRBJ2-3, with TRBD2 as a possible D gene (6 bases). In germline, CDR1 is SGHTA, CDR2 FQGTGA. The CDR3 covers 12 residues. V was clipped by 4 bases and J by 8 bases, with 10 bases between them. Written as DNA, the CDR3 is TGTGCCAGCAGCTATCCGGGGGTTACGCAGTATTTT. Protein sequence: CASSYPGVTQYF.

The V gene is TRBV18, the J gene TRBJ1-1; D not resolved. Germline assignment: CDR1 KGHSH and CDR2 LQKENI. The CDR3 spans 16 residues. V lost 2 bases and J lost 0, with 13 bases in between. The CDR3 DNA follows: TGTGCCAGCTCACCAGCCCTCACCCGAGTGAACACTGAAGCTTTCTTT. It specifies CASSPALTRVNTEAFF.

The rearrangement uses TRBV4-1 and TRBJ2-7; TRBD1 matches at 9 bases. In germline, CDR1 is MGHRA, CDR2 YSYEKL. J was trimmed by 3 bases and V by 3 bases; bases with no gene match: 6. This CDR3 has 15 residues. In DNA, the CDR3 is TGCGCCAGCAGCCACCTCGGGACAGGGATCTACGAGCAGTACTTC. Its translation: CASSHLGTGIYEQYF.